This is a list of T cell receptor beta chains from one sample in a study of cytomegalovirus exposure and HLA in healthy donors. Clones were sequenced by immunoSEQ multiplex PCR, and TCRdb holds only the in-frame ones, with some missing. Its clone listing holds about 39,000 clones. Sequencing was done on a sample of PBMCs. These receptors were collected from a male donor in good health and CMV-seronegative. The CDR3 runs from the conserved cysteine through the conserved F or W. Each record gives: J gene, D gene, V gene, CDR3 DNA, CDR3 protein. The D gene is left open where the match is weak.

TRBJ2-7	TRBD1	TRBV7-2	TGTGCCAGCAGCTTATCTGGACAGGGAAGGTACGAGCAGTACTTC	CASSLSGQGRYEQYF
TRBJ2-7	-	TRBV5-6	TGTGCCAGCAGCTTCTCTCCCTACGAGCAGTACTTC	CASSFSPYEQYF
TRBJ2-3	TRBD2	TRBV5-1	TGCGCCAGCAGCTCCCCACCGGGACTAGCGGGGGCCGCTTCTAGCACAGATACGCAGTATTTT	CASSSPPGLAGAASSTDTQYF
TRBJ2-5	TRBD1	TRBV5-4	TGTGCCAGCAGCTTAGCCAGGACAGGGGGCGCCGAGACCCAGTACTTC	CASSLARTGGAETQYF
TRBJ2-5	TRBD1	TRBV23-1	TGCGCCTTTGGCGAGGCAGGGGGAAAAGAGACCCAGTACTTC	CAFGEAGGKETQYF
TRBJ1-2	-	TRBV9	TGTGCCAGCAGCGCCCAAAGGGGGTTTAACTATGGCTACACCTTC	CASSAQRGFNYGYTF
TRBJ2-5	-	TRBV7-2	TGTGCCTGTGCAAAGGAGATAATTAAAGAGACCCAGTACTTC	CACAKEIIKETQYF
TRBJ2-2	TRBD1	TRBV4-1	TGCGCCAGCAGCCTTATCTTGGACAGGGCGAACACCGGGGAGCTGTTTTTT	CASSLILDRANTGELFF
TRBJ2-2	-	TRBV18	TGTGCCAGCTCACCTAGAAACACCGGGGAGCTGTTTTTT	CASSPRNTGELFF
TRBJ2-7	-	TRBV5-1	TGCGCCAGCAGCTTGGCCCCGCAACAGGGCGCCTACGAGCAGTACTTC	CASSLAPQQGAYEQYF
TRBJ1-1	-	TRBV6-5	TGTGCCAGCAGTTACTCGGGGGGGTCTGAAGCTTTCTTT	CASSYSGGSEAFF
TRBJ2-7	TRBD2	TRBV2	TGTGCCAGCAGTGTAGCTAGCGGATACTACGAGCAGTACTTC	CASSVASGYYEQYF
TRBJ2-7	-	TRBV5-1	TGCGCCAGCAGCTTGGATGGTCAGGTTACCCAATTAGTGCAGTACTTC	CASSLDGQVTQLVQYF
TRBJ1-2	-	TRBV28	TGTGCCGCCTTTGCCGGGGTCGGCTATGGCTACACCTTC	CAAFAGVGYGYTF
TRBJ1-1	-	TRBV30	TGTGCCTGGAGTGTGTCGGTGAACACTGAAGCTTTCTTT	CAWSVSVNTEAFF
TRBJ2-7	-	TRBV28	TGTGCCAGCGGCAGAACCTACGAGCAGTACTTC	CASGRTYEQYF
TRBJ1-4	-	TRBV13	TGTGCCAGCAGCCCCCCCCAGGGGACGGAGATTAATGAAAAACTGTTTTTT	CASSPPQGTEINEKLFF
TRBJ1-2	TRBD1	TRBV6-5	TGTGCCAGCAGAAGCCGGGACAGGGGATATGGCTACACCTTC	CASRSRDRGYGYTF
TRBJ2-7	TRBD1	TRBV2	TGTGCCAGCAGTCTCCAGGGGGCCTCCTACGAGCAGTACTTC	CASSLQGASYEQYF
TRBJ1-2	TRBD1	TRBV6-5	TGTGCCAGCAGTTTACAGGGGTATGGCTACACCTTC	CASSLQGYGYTF
TRBJ1-1	-	TRBV18	TGTGCCAGCTCTCCGGGTGAGCGGACTGAAGCTTTCTTT	CASSPGERTEAFF
TRBJ2-5	TRBD1	TRBV23-1	TGCGCCAGCATCTCGGACAGGGGGATAGAGGAGACCCAGTACTTC	CASISDRGIEETQYF
TRBJ2-2	TRBD1	TRBV19	TGTGCCAGTAGTATCCCCGGGACAGGGGACACCGGGGAGCTGTTTTTT	CASSIPGTGDTGELFF